This entry lists 5 T cell receptor beta chains sequenced from one sample in a study of cytomegalovirus exposure and HLA in healthy donors. Both 60 Vbeta primers and 13 Jbeta primers went into the PCR. Profiling relied on immunoSEQ multiplex PCR, and the TCRdb table lists in-frame clones only, not all of them. Of over 100,000 clones listed, roughly 65% are singletons. The sequencing sample was made of PBMCs. The source is a middle-aged man in good health and CMV-seropositive.

The genes are TRBV19 and TRBJ1-2; 8 bases line up with TRBD1. Germline CDR1 LNHDA, CDR2 SQIVND (reference sequence). The CDR3 contains 14 residues. J lost 2 bases, V lost 5 bases, and 4 bases had no gene match. The CDR3 is CASSPRTGNYGYTF. Here the CDR3 DNA reads TGTGCCAGTAGTCCCCGGACAGGGAACTATGGCTACACCTTC.

CDR3 in DNA: TGTGCCAGCAGTTTATCCCCACGACAGGGCCACACCGGGGAGCTGTTTTTT. Encoded protein: CASSLSPRQGHTGELFF. V gene TRBV27 combines with J gene TRBJ2-2; 7 bases fit TRBD1. Germline assignment: CDR1 MNHEY and CDR2 SMNVEV (reference sequence). The CDR3 covers 17 residues. The V and J ends lost 0 bases and 3 bases, in that order; junction bases with no gene match: 7.

The rearrangement links TRBV9 to TRBJ2-2; D may be TRBD2 (6 bases). The CDR3 contains 15 residues. With 0 bases removed from V and 5 bases from J, the gap between germline ends came to 11 bases. Per germline, CDR1 SGDLS and CDR2 YYNGEE. CDR3 in DNA: TGTGCCAGCAGCGTAGACCCCCGGGGGACCGGGGAGCTGTTTTTT. This sequence encodes CASSVDPRGTGELFF.

This clone has only a few counts. The chain combines TRBV2 with TRBJ2-5; tentatively, D is TRBD1 (6 bases). The J call is in doubt because the DNA end fits TRBJ2-7 better. The germline CDR1 and CDR2 sequences are SNHLY and FYNNEI. This CDR3 comprises 15 residues. The CDR3 coding sequence is TGTGCCAGCAGCCCACAGGGTCTTCCAACCTACGAGCAGTACTTC. It codes for CASSPQGLPTYEQYF.

The chain recombines TRBV27 with TRBJ2-3; D perhaps matches TRBD1 (6 bases). V shed 3 bases and J shed 4 bases, with 14 bases lying between them. The germline V gene has CDR1 MNHEY and CDR2 SMNVEV (reference sequence). The CDR3 covers 15 residues. The CDR3 loop is CASSLRGLNSDTQYF. The CDR3 DNA follows: TGTGCCAGCAGTTTGAGGGGGTTGAATTCAGATACGCAGTATTTT.